The next 25 T cell receptor beta chains were all read from a single sample in a study of cytomegalovirus exposure and HLA in healthy donors. The PCR contained 60 Vbeta and 13 Jbeta primers. The protocol was immunoSEQ multiplex PCR, while the TCRdb copy is restricted to in-frame clones and leaves out a portion. The sample holds about 130,000 clones, 70% to 80% seen once. The specimen was PBMCs. These receptors were obtained from a woman aged 55-75 years in good health and CMV-seropositive.

The rearrangement joins TRBV6-5 to TRBJ1-6; 10 nucleotides line up with TRBD1. Unmatched junction bases numbered 3, after V lost 0 bases and J lost 16 bases. The CDR3 spans 13 residues. Germline-derived CDR1 and CDR2 are MNHEY and SVGAGI. The CDR3 region is CASSYSGTGDLHF. The DNA of the CDR3 is TGTGCCAGCAGTTACTCGGGGACAGGGGATCTCCACTTT.

The rearrangement links TRBV19 to TRBJ1-1; D gene unclear. CDR1 and CDR2 from the germline V gene are LNHDA and SQIVND (reference sequence). Between the trimmed V and J ends, which lost 5 bases and 6 bases, there was a span of 13 bases. CDR3 length equals 13 residues. The CDR3 sequence is CASSVGGTAEAFF. CDR3 coding DNA: TGTGCCAGTAGTGTGGGAGGTACCGCTGAAGCTTTCTTT.

CDR3 sequence (DNA): TGTGCCAGCAGCTTAGAGGCTAGTCGACAGGGGAATGAAAAACTGTTTTTT. Amino acid sequence: CASSLEASRQGNEKLFF. The chain recombines TRBV7-6 with TRBJ1-4; 8 positions agree with TRBD1. Germline CDR1 reads SGHVS; CDR2 reads FNYEAQ. Trimming took 1 base from V and 5 from J; bases not matched to a gene: 9. This CDR3 is 17 amino acids long. Variable domain in full (rest from reference TRBV7-6 and TRBJ1-4): GAGVSQSPRYKVTKRGQDVALRCDPISGHVSLYWYRQALGQGPEFLTYFNYEAQQDKSGLPNDRFSAERPEGSISTLTIQRTEQRDSAMYRCASSLEASRQGNEKLFFGSGTQLSVL.

V and J are TRBV5-4 and TRBJ2-5; 8 bases fit TRBD2. Germline V gives CDR1 SGHNT, CDR2 YYREEE (reference sequence). The trim removed 1 base at V and 1 base at J, leaving 0 bases unmatched. The length of the CDR3 is 14 residues. Here the CDR3 DNA reads TGTGCCAGCAGCTTGACTAGCGGCCAAGAGACCCAGTACTTC. Protein: CASSLTSGQETQYF.

The chain recombines TRBV7-2 with TRBJ1-2; the match to TRBD1 covers 7 bases. Germline CDR1 reads SGHTA; CDR2 reads FQGNSA. The CDR3 length is 15 residues. After removal of 3 bases from V and 11 bases from J, the junction contained 15 bases not matched to a gene. Here the CDR3 reads CASSFAMGTASRYTF. The CDR3 DNA reads TGTGCCAGCAGCTTCGCGATGGGGACAGCGTCAAGATACACCTTC.

This clone was found a few times. The chain combines TRBV5-6 with TRBJ2-7; D uncertain. V lost 2 bases and J 9 bases, leaving 9 bases between the germline ends. Looked up from germline, CDR1 is SGHDT and CDR2 is YYEEEE. This CDR3 contains 11 residues. CDR3 protein: CASSFRGGQYF. CDR3 bases: TGTGCCAGCAGCTTCAGAGGTGGGCAGTACTTC.

Worth noting for this clone: Within the sample, other DNA sequences also encode this same CDR3. The chain is built from TRBV6-5 and TRBJ1-4, with unresolved D. This CDR3 contains 13 residues. Germline V gives CDR1 MNHEY, CDR2 SVGAGI. The ends were cut back, 0 bases at V and 5 bases at J, with 4 bases in the middle. As DNA, the CDR3 is TGTGCCAGCAGTTACTCCGGGAATGAAAAACTGTTTTTT. As protein: CASSYSGNEKLFF.

Points on this clone: One end of the junction varies from germline; a read error may be responsible. The rearrangement uses TRBV7-9 and TRBJ1-5; 7 bases fit TRBD1. Germline assignment: CDR1 SEHNR and CDR2 FQNEAQ (reference sequence). This CDR3 region has 14 residues. The chain's CDR3 is CSSSLARDSQPQHF. CDR3 bases: TGTTCCAGCAGCTTAGCCCGGGACAGCCAGCCCCAGCATTTT. Using reference TRBV7-9 and TRBJ1-5 for the parts outside the CDR3, the full variable domain is DTGVSQNPRHKITKRGQNVTFRCDPISEHNRLYWYRQTLGQGPEFLTYFQNEAQLEKSRLLSDRFSAERPKGSFSTLEIQRTEQGDSAMYLCSSSLARDSQPQHFGDGTRLSIL.

The rearrangement links TRBV7-8 to TRBJ1-3, with 8 bases identical to TRBD1. This CDR3 has 22 residues. Germline V CDR1 and CDR2: SGHVS, FQNEAQ. V trimming: 2 bases; J trimming: 0 bases; junction bases outside the gene matches: 21. The CDR3 bases are TGTGCCAGCAGCTTAAGGCCGAACCCGTTCCCGGGACAGGCCAGCTCTGGAAACACCATATATTTT. This gives the protein CASSLRPNPFPGQASSGNTIYF. Together with reference TRBV7-8 and TRBJ1-3, the CDR3 gives the full variable domain: GAGVSQSPRYKVAKRGQDVALRCDPISGHVSLFWYQQALGQGPEFLTYFQNEAQLDKSGLPSDRFFAERPEGSVSTLKIQRTQQEDSAVYLCASSLRPNPFPGQASSGNTIYFGEGSWLTVV.

There are a few counts of this clone. The V and J genes are TRBV18 and TRBJ1-2; D gene uncertain. Per germline, CDR1 KGHSH and CDR2 LQKENI. CDR3 length: 13 residues. V gave up 0 bases and J gave up 4 bases, with 6 bases separating them. CDR3 sequence reads: CASSPPAGYGYTF. The CDR3 DNA reads as TGTGCCAGCTCACCACCTGCGGGCTATGGCTACACCTTC. Using reference TRBV18 and TRBJ1-2 for the parts outside the CDR3, the full variable domain is NAGVMQNPRHLVRRRGQEARLRCSPMKGHSHVYWYRQLPEEGLKFMVYLQKENIIDESGMPKERFSAEFPKEGPSILRIQQVVRGDSAAYFCASSPPAGYGYTFGSGTRLTVV.

Comment on this clone: This sample also contains other DNA sequences that code for the same CDR3. The J gene is TRBJ1-2, the V gene TRBV27, with unresolved D. This CDR3 spans 14 amino acids. Trimming left V 3 bases short and J 0 bases short, with 8 bases between. CDR1 is MNHEY, CDR2 SMNVEV, per germline (reference sequence). This CDR3 reads CASSFRSANYGYTF. The CDR3 DNA follows: TGTGCCAGCAGTTTTCGGAGTGCTAACTATGGCTACACCTTC.

The CDR3 spells CASSLAGPNTGELFF. The DNA of the CDR3 is TGTGCCAGCAGCTTAGCGGGGCCGAACACCGGGGAGCTGTTTTTT. This rearrangement joins TRBV7-9 to TRBJ2-2; the D gene is possibly TRBD1 (5 bases). The CDR3 loop spans 15 amino acids. V was shortened by 0 bases and J by 0 bases, with 5 bases between the two germline ends. CDR1 SEHNR and CDR2 FQNEAQ come from the germline V gene (reference sequence).

The chain links TRBV11-1 to TRBJ2-1; D may be TRBD2 (5 bases). Deletions cut 5 bases from V and 8 bases from J, with 10 bases between. The CDR3 sequence is 12 residues long. The germline V gene encodes CDR1 SGHAT and CDR2 FQDESV (reference sequence). Here the CDR3 DNA reads TGTGCCAGCAGCCCCAGAGGGCATGAGCAGTTCTTC. It codes for CASSPRGHEQFF.

This clone was seen only once. This chain uses TRBV11-3 with TRBJ1-2; D unresolved. The V end lost 0 bases, the J end lost 3 bases, and 5 bases lay between the germline ends. Germline V CDR1 and CDR2: SGHNT, YENEEA. CDR3 length: 13 residues. CDR3 sequence: CASSLDPDYGYTF. The CDR3 bases are TGTGCCAGCAGCTTAGATCCGGACTATGGCTACACCTTC.

The chain combines TRBV10-3 with TRBJ2-7; possible D gene TRBD1, 6 bases. The CDR3 loop spans 14 amino acids. Looked up from germline, CDR1 is ENHRY and CDR2 is SYGVKD. Trimming pared 6 bases from V and 1 base from J, leaving 13 bases between. CDR3 region: CAIRDSVISYEQYF. In nucleotides, the CDR3 is TGTGCCATCAGGGACAGCGTAATATCCTACGAGCAGTACTTC.

As DNA, the CDR3 is TGTGCCAGCTCACCCTTAGAGCGGGGGGACACAGATACGCAGTATTTT. Residues: CASSPLERGDTDTQYF. V gene TRBV18 combines with J gene TRBJ2-3, with 9 bases fitting TRBD2. Germline CDR1 KGHSH, CDR2 LQKENI. The CDR3 contains 16 residues. V lost 3 bases, J lost 2 bases, and 6 bases stayed unmatched.

This chain connects TRBV7-3 to TRBJ1-2, with a weak D call TRBD1 (6 bases). V dropped 2 bases and J dropped 8 bases, with 12 bases sitting between them. The CDR3 has 13 residues. Germline CDR1 SGHTA, CDR2 FQGTGA. CDR3 nucleotides: TGTGCCAGCAGCTTAGAGGGGGAACGGGGCTACACCTTC. It encodes CASSLEGERGYTF.

As to this clone: The junction does not match germline at one end; this may be a read error. The CDR3 region is CSSSLRGTAVYEQYF. In nucleotides, the CDR3 is TGTTCCAGCAGCTTAAGAGGGACAGCCGTGTACGAGCAGTACTTC. The rearrangement joins TRBV7-9 to TRBJ2-7, with TRBD1 matching over 7 bases. CDR3 size: 15 residues. Germline V gene lookup returns CDR1 SEHNR and CDR2 FQNEAQ (reference sequence).

This chain connects TRBV7-8 to TRBJ1-2; TRBD1 might be the D (6 bases). V was trimmed by 5 bases and J by 2 bases, leaving 18 bases between them. CDR1 is SGHVS and CDR2 is FQNEAQ in the germline V gene. CDR3 size: 16 residues. CDR3 region: CASSPHLDQGNYGYTF. In DNA, the CDR3 is TGTGCCAGCAGCCCTCACCTTGATCAGGGGAACTATGGCTACACCTTC.

This clone has a single count. This chain links TRBV16 with TRBJ1-4; D may be TRBD1 (5 bases). Germline V gene data show CDR1 as KGHSY and CDR2 as FQNENV. V lost 2 bases to trimming and J lost 2 bases, with 12 bases between them. This CDR3 comprises 16 residues. In DNA form, the CDR3 reads TGTGCCAGCAGCCAAGGGGCAGTGGCTACTAATGAAAAACTGTTTTTT. Translating it yields CASSQGAVATNEKLFF.

CDR3 in amino acids: CASSLEGRGAEAFF. The DNA of the CDR3 is TGTGCCAGCAGCTTGGAAGGCAGAGGCGCTGAAGCTTTCTTT. V and J are TRBV5-6 and TRBJ1-1; no reliable D call. Trimming took off 0 bases at V and 6 bases at J, with 12 bases between the two ends. CDR1 and CDR2 from the germline V gene are SGHDT and YYEEEE. This CDR3 contains 14 residues.

The chain employs TRBV5-1 and TRBJ1-1; the D gene is possibly TRBD1 (6 bases). The CDR3 runs to 15 residues. Trimming removed 4 bases from V and 5 bases from J, with 18 bases in between. Germline loops: CDR1 SGHRS, CDR2 YFSETQ. This chain's CDR3 is CASSQVAGVRTEAFF. Here the CDR3 DNA reads TGCGCCAGCAGCCAGGTGGCAGGGGTGAGGACTGAAGCTTTCTTT. The full variable domain, completed using reference TRBV5-1 and TRBJ1-1, is KAGVTQTPRYLIKTRGQQVTLSCSPISGHRSVSWYQQTPGQGLQFLFEYFSETQRNKGNFPGRFSGRQFSNSRSEMNVSTLELGDSALYLCASSQVAGVRTEAFFGQGTRLTVV.

This clone was counted a few times. The chain carries TRBV11-2 and TRBJ2-5, with D possibly matching TRBD2 (5 bases). V shed 7 bases and J shed 2 bases, with 14 bases lying between them. CDR1 is SGHAT, CDR2 FQNNGV, per germline. CDR3 size: 14 residues. The CDR3: CASNFGLPQETQYF. In DNA, the CDR3 is TGTGCCAGCAACTTCGGACTTCCTCAAGAGACCCAGTACTTC.

V and J are TRBV5-4 and TRBJ2-7; weak D call: TRBD2 (5 bases). Germline V lookup: CDR1 SGHNT, CDR2 YYREEE (reference sequence). V dropped 5 bases and J dropped 0 bases, with 15 bases sitting between them. This CDR3 is built from 15 residues. This chain's CDR3 is CASRPAMGSSYEQYF. The CDR3 nucleotides read TGTGCCAGCAGGCCCGCGATGGGGAGCTCCTACGAGCAGTACTTC.

The chain recombines TRBV19 with TRBJ2-3; possible D gene TRBD1, 6 bases. Trimming shortened V by 3 bases and J by 1 base, and 11 bases separated the two germline ends. The V gene's germline CDR1 is LNHDA and CDR2 SQIVND (reference sequence). The length of the CDR3 is 15 residues. This chain's CDR3 is CASSILGQRTDTQYF. CDR3 nucleotides: TGTGCCAGTAGTATCTTGGGACAACGCACAGATACGCAGTATTTT.